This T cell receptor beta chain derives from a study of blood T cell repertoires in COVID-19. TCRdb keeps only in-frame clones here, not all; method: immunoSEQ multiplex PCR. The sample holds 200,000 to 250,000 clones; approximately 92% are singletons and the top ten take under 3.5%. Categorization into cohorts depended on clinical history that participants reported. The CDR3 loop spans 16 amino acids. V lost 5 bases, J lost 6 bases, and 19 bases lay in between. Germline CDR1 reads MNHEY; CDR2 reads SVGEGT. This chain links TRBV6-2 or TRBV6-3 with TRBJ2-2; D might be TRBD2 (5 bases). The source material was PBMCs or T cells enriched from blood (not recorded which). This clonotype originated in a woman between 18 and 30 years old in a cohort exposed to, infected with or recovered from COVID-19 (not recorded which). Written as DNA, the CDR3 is TGTGCCAGCAGTCGGGGTGGCTTCAATGGGGCCGGGGAGCTGTTTTTT. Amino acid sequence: CASSRGGFNGAGELFF.